This is a list of T cell receptor beta chains from one sample in a study of monozygotic twins with inflammatory bowel disease. TCRdb reprocessed the 5' RACE reads, with one entry per CDR3 protein and no DNA. The sample table sets out 200,000 to 250,000 distinct CDR3 sequences. Sequencing input: blood. These receptors came from a human donor with ulcerative colitis or Crohn's disease, or a healthy co-twin of an affected twin (not recorded which). The CDR3 runs from the conserved cysteine through the conserved F or W.

v_gene,j_gene,CDR3aa
TRBV2,TRBJ2-3,CASISKGGADTQYF
TRBV12-3/TRBV12-4,TRBJ1-1,CASSFRGLHEAFF
TRBV12-3/TRBV12-4,TRBJ2-3,CASSLKARTDTQYF
TRBV12-5,TRBJ2-3,CASGLGGTGRTDTQYF
TRBV5-1,TRBJ2-7,CASSVTTGRAYEQYF
TRBV18,TRBJ2-7,CASSPEAGLGEQYF
TRBV12-3/TRBV12-4,TRBJ2-7,CASSPPGRRPYEQYF
TRBV27,TRBJ2-3,CASSSIWTDTQYF
TRBV5-1,TRBJ2-3,CASTHPGGTDTQYF
TRBV7-3,TRBJ2-1,CASILWAGKGYNEQFF
TRBV12-3/TRBV12-4,TRBJ1-5,CASSLSTVQPQHF
TRBV2,TRBJ1-6,CASSDRQGNSPLHF
TRBV18,TRBJ1-1,CASSPRRDMNTEAFF
TRBV5-1,TRBJ1-1,CASSFSTGGQPRSAFF